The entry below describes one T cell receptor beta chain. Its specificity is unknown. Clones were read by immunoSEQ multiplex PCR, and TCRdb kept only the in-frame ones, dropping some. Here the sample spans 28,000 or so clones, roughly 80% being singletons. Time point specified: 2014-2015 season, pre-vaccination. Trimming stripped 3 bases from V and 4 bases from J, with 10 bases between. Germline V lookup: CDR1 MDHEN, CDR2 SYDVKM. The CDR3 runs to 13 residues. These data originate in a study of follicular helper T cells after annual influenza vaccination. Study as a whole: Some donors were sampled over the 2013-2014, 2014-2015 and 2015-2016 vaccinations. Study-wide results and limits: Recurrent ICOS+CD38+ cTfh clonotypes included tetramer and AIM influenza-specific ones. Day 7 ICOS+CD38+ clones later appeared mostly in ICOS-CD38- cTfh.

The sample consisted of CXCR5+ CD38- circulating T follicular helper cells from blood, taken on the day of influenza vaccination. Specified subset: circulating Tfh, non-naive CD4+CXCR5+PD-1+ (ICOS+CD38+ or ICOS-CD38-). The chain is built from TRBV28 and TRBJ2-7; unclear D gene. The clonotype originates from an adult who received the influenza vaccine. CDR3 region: CASSLPNKYEQYF. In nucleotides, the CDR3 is TGTGCCAGCAGTTTGCCGAACAAGTACGAGCAGTACTTC.